The 29 T cell receptor beta chains reported below all come from one sample, sequenced in a study of cytomegalovirus exposure and HLA in healthy donors (dated by TCRdb to about 2017). The method was the immunoSEQ multiplex PCR assay. This is the immuneACCESS table as TCRdb keeps it, with only in-frame sequences that have V and J called. A part of the clones is gone; compared with another copy, unresolved V genes explain less than half, and the rest is unexplained. The sample has around 160,000 clones on record, around 82% of them singletons. The ten top clones hold roughly 10% of the sample. The sequenced sample was PBMCs. These receptors all stem from a man aged 30 to 45 in good health and CMV-seropositive.

V is TRBV9 and J is TRBJ2-7; 15 bases line up with TRBD2. The CDR3 has 15 residues. Losses at the gene ends were 2 bases for V and 4 bases for J; bases not matched to a gene: 1. The germline gives CDR1 SGDLS, CDR2 YYNGEE. The CDR3 DNA sequence: TGTGCCAGCAGCGTCGGGACTAGCGGGGGGTACGAGCAGTACTTC. This gives the protein CASSVGTSGGYEQYF.

The rearrangement uses TRBV7-3 and TRBJ2-1; 8 nucleotides line up with TRBD2. With V trimmed by 5 bases and J by 2 bases, 8 bases remained unmatched. CDR1 is SGHTA, CDR2 FQGTGA, per germline. The CDR3 consists of 16 residues. The CDR3 loop is CASSPRAGGPYNEQFF. In DNA form, the CDR3 reads TGTGCCAGCAGCCCCCGGGCGGGGGGACCCTACAATGAGCAGTTCTTC.

The rearrangement links TRBV7-9 to TRBJ2-5; D ambiguous. The CDR3 spans 12 residues. V was pared by 2 bases and J by 5 bases, with 6 bases between. The germline V gene has CDR1 SEHNR and CDR2 FQNEAQ (reference sequence). Here the CDR3 reads CASSLHGETQYF. CDR3 coding DNA: TGTGCCAGCAGCTTACACGGGGAGACCCAGTACTTC.

The CDR3 loop reads CASSQAMAGADEQFF. CDR3 nucleotides: TGTGCCAGCAGCCAAGCAATGGCGGGGGCCGATGAGCAGTTCTTC. The chain employs TRBV4-2 and TRBJ2-1, with a weak D call TRBD2 (7 bases). There are 15 residues in the CDR3. Between the trimmed V and J ends, which lost 1 base and 8 bases, there was a span of 15 bases. Germline assignment: CDR1 LGHNA and CDR2 YNFKEQ.

V and J are TRBV7-2 and TRBJ2-2, with 7 bases lining up with TRBD2. This CDR3 is 14 amino acids long. Per germline, CDR1 SGHTA and CDR2 FQGNSA. The V segment lost 3 bases and the J segment 5 bases; nucleotides outside the gene matches: 3. This CDR3 reads CASSLVGGTGELFF. The CDR3 DNA is TGTGCCAGCAGCTTGGTGGGGGGGACCGGGGAGCTGTTTTTT.

The chain employs TRBV7-9 and TRBJ2-3; D is possibly TRBD2 (6 bases). Germline V CDR1 and CDR2: SEHNR, FQNEAQ (reference sequence). The V gene lost 4 bases and the J gene lost 4 bases, with 21 bases spanning the gap. The CDR3 has 17 residues. The CDR3 DNA sequence: TGTGCCAGCAGCTCCCCGGGGATGGGGGGTGAAGCAGATACGCAGTATTTT. It specifies CASSSPGMGGEADTQYF.

The rearrangement links TRBV6-5 to TRBJ2-1, with D possibly TRBD2 on 6 matching bases. The CDR3 sequence is 12 residues long. Trimming cost V 4 bases and J 9 bases, with 10 bases left between them. Germline CDR1 and CDR2: MNHEY and SVGAGI. This chain's CDR3 is CASSSLATEQFF. CDR3 coding DNA: TGTGCCAGCAGTTCTCTAGCGACTGAGCAGTTCTTC.

On this clone itself: At one end the junction does not follow the germline gene, possibly because of a read error. V gene TRBV5-6 combines with J gene TRBJ2-1; D uncertain. CDR1 SGHDT and CDR2 YYEEEE come from the germline V gene. The length of the CDR3 is 11 residues. The CDR3 DNA reads TGTGCCAGCAGCTTTAAAGCGATGAGCATCTTC. Translated: CASSFKAMSIF. The variable domain in full, with the rest retrieved from reference TRBV5-6 and TRBJ2-1, is DAGVTQSPTHLIKTRGQQVTLRCSPKSGHDTVSWYQQALGQGPQFIFQYYEEEERQRGNFPDRFSGHQFPNYSSELNVNALLLGDSALYLCASSFKAMSIFGPGTRLTVL.

V gene TRBV25-1 combines with J gene TRBJ2-5, with D tentatively TRBD1 (7 bases). The CDR3 is made up of 15 amino acids. In germline, CDR1 is MGHDK, CDR2 SYGVNS. Trimming removed 3 bases at V and 4 bases at J, with 15 bases between. The CDR3 sequence: CASSDGYRGGETQYF. As DNA, the CDR3 is TGTGCCAGCAGTGATGGTTACAGGGGAGGAGAGACCCAGTACTTC.

CDR3 region: CASSYYTGGKDEQYF. The CDR3 region has the DNA TGTGCCAGCAGCTATTACACAGGGGGCAAGGACGAGCAGTACTTC. The chain carries TRBV7-6 and TRBJ2-7; 9 bases are shared with TRBD1. The germline V gene has CDR1 SGHVS and CDR2 FNYEAQ. V was pared by 4 bases and J by 5 bases, with 9 bases of the junction left unmatched. The CDR3 has 15 residues.

The gene calls are TRBV4-2 and TRBJ2-2, with TRBD2 matching 12 bases. Germline assignment: CDR1 LGHNA and CDR2 YNFKEQ. The CDR3 length is 17 residues. V lost 4 bases to trimming and J lost 1 base; unmatched junction nucleotides: 4. The CDR3 reads CASSPKLAGGNTGELFF. As DNA, the CDR3 is TGTGCCAGCAGCCCCAAACTAGCGGGAGGGAACACCGGGGAGCTGTTTTTT.

This clone was observed a single time. V usage is TRBV5-1 and J usage is TRBJ2-7, with 11 bases that match TRBD1. Germline CDR1 and CDR2: SGHRS and YFSETQ. Germline trimming cut 2 bases from V and 2 bases from J; bases unmatched to any gene: 3. The CDR3 runs to 15 residues. CDR3 sequence reads: CASSFGTGGPYEQYF. Written as DNA, the CDR3 is TGCGCCAGCAGCTTCGGGACAGGGGGACCCTACGAGCAGTACTTC.

The rearrangement links TRBV28 to TRBJ1-2; D remains unclear. The CDR3 sequence is 13 residues long. Trimming cost V 1 base and J 8 bases, with 11 bases left between them. Germline lookup yields CDR1 MDHEN and CDR2 SYDVKM. CDR3 residues: CASSLSGRRGYTF. The CDR3 DNA follows: TGTGCCAGCAGTTTATCTGGGCGGAGGGGCTACACCTTC.

The chain employs TRBV7-9 and TRBJ1-2; TRBD1 matches at 12 bases. CDR3 length: 16 amino acids. The germline CDR1 and CDR2 sequences are SEHNR and FQNEAQ (reference sequence). Unmatched junction bases numbered 8, after V lost 6 bases and J lost 3 bases. The CDR3 nucleotides read TGTGCCAGCAGGGACGGTGGGACAGGGGGCGACTATGGCTACACCTTC. It specifies CASRDGGTGGDYGYTF.

The CDR3 protein is CASSPGGARDYEQYF. The CDR3 coding sequence is TGTGCCAGTAGTCCCGGAGGAGCGAGAGACTACGAGCAGTACTTC. This chain joins TRBV19 and TRBJ2-7, with D possibly TRBD2 on 5 matching bases. The CDR3 length is 15 residues. CDR1 and CDR2 (germline): LNHDA, SQIVND (reference sequence). The germline V and J ends were trimmed by 5 bases and 3 bases, with 17 bases remaining between them.

The genes are TRBV29-1 and TRBJ2-1, with 8 bases identical to TRBD1. The CDR3 consists of 16 residues. Trimming removed 7 bases from V and 5 bases from J; junction bases left unmatched: 16. Germline values: CDR1 SQVTM, CDR2 ANQGSEA. The CDR3 DNA sequence: TGCAGCGCCCGAGGGCCAAGGGACAGGTCGGACAATGAGCAGTTCTTC. It encodes CSARGPRDRSDNEQFF.

The chain is built from TRBV19 and TRBJ1-1; 8 bases agree with TRBD1. The CDR3 extends over 15 amino acids. The germline V gene has CDR1 LNHDA and CDR2 SQIVND (reference sequence). V was pared by 5 bases and J by 4 bases, with 9 bases of the junction left unmatched. As DNA, the CDR3 is TGTGCCAGTAGTCCTCAGGGGGCTAGTTCCACTGAAGCTTTCTTT. Its translation is CASSPQGASSTEAFF.

The chain carries TRBV28 and TRBJ2-1, with 10 bases aligning to TRBD2. Germline lookup yields CDR1 MDHEN and CDR2 SYDVKM. The CDR3 runs 16 residues. V shed 6 bases and J 5 bases; nucleotides not matched to a gene: 10. CDR3 in amino acids: CASRESGRASHNEQFF. The CDR3, as DNA: TGTGCCAGCAGGGAGAGCGGGAGGGCCTCACACAATGAGCAGTTCTTC.

The rearrangement links TRBV6-1 to TRBJ1-4; 8 nucleotides agree with TRBD1. CDR3 length: 15 amino acids. Unmatched junction bases numbered 8, after V lost 4 bases and J lost 7 bases. Germline CDR1 and CDR2: MNHNS and SASEGT. The CDR3 loop is CASSARDRRAEKLFF. DNA of the CDR3: TGTGCCAGCAGTGCCCGGGACAGGCGAGCTGAAAAACTGTTTTTT.

A word on this clone: An end of the junction does not agree with germline; a read error may underlie this. The gene calls are TRBV10-3 and TRBJ1-2, with TRBD1 matching over 8 bases. In germline, CDR1 is ENHRY, CDR2 SYGVKD. The CDR3 is made up of 14 amino acids. This CDR3 reads CATSERTGLHAGTF. The CDR3, as DNA: TGTGCCACCAGTGAAAGGACAGGGCTCCACGCGGGGACCTTC.

The rearrangement links TRBV6-6 to TRBJ1-6; weak D call: TRBD1 (5 bases). Trimming stripped 8 bases from V and 8 bases from J, with 13 bases between. The germline gives CDR1 MNHNY, CDR2 SVGAGI (reference sequence). This CDR3 spans 13 amino acids. This CDR3 reads CASRARVDSPLHF. As DNA, the CDR3 is TGTGCCAGCCGGGCCAGGGTAGATTCACCCCTCCACTTT.

V gene TRBV7-9 combines with J gene TRBJ2-1; 8 nucleotides match TRBD2. Germline loops: CDR1 SEHNR, CDR2 FQNEAQ (reference sequence). After removal of 6 bases from V and 14 bases from J, the junction contained 15 bases not matched to a gene. The CDR3 extends over 14 amino acids. The CDR3 sequence is CASSQGIAGRQEFF. For the CDR3, the DNA is TGTGCCAGCAGTCAGGGGATAGCGGGACGTCAGGAGTTCTTC.

This clone was seen a single time. The J gene is TRBJ2-3, the V gene TRBV5-6, with 16 positions matching TRBD2. Germline V gene sequence: CDR1 SGHDT, CDR2 YYEEEE. The CDR3 contains 19 residues. J was trimmed by 2 bases and V by 4 bases; bases with no gene match: 10. CDR3 region: CASSREEGTSGRATDTQYF. The CDR3 DNA reads TGTGCCAGCAGCCGCGAAGAAGGGACTAGCGGGAGGGCCACAGATACGCAGTATTTT.

The genes are TRBV6-5 and TRBJ1-5; D is uncertain. The CDR3 runs 15 residues. V lost 2 bases, J lost 4 bases, and 12 bases lay in between. The V gene's germline CDR1 is MNHEY and CDR2 SVGAGI. CDR3 coding DNA: TGTGCCAGCAGTTACGTCTATGGTTCGAATCAGCCCCAGCATTTT. Its translation is CASSYVYGSNQPQHF.

The gene calls are TRBV2 and TRBJ2-5; D is uncertain. CDR1 is SNHLY and CDR2 is FYNNEI in the germline V gene. V gave up 1 base and J gave up 5 bases, with 14 bases separating them. The CDR3 is 15 amino acids. The CDR3 DNA reads as TGTGCCAGCAGTGAAGGGCAGTCCCAAACGGAGACCCAGTACTTC. It yields the protein CASSEGQSQTETQYF.

This chain uses TRBV27 with TRBJ1-1; TRBD1 matches 12 bases. V shed 6 bases, J shed 3 bases, and the junction held 5 bases outside the gene matches. CDR3 length: 15 residues. Per the germline V gene, CDR1 is MNHEY and CDR2 is SMNVEV (reference sequence). Here the CDR3 reads CASRRDRGLDTEAFF. DNA of the CDR3: TGTGCCAGCAGACGGGACAGGGGGCTCGACACTGAAGCTTTCTTT.

The J gene is TRBJ2-7, the V gene TRBV18; TRBD1 matches 11 bases. Unmatched junction bases numbered 7, after V lost 6 bases and J lost 0 bases. The CDR3 totals 16 residues. Germline CDR1 is KGHSH and CDR2 is LQKENI. CDR3 nucleotide sequence: TGTGCCAGCTCCCCCAGGACAGGGGGCAACTCCTACGAGCAGTACTTC. Translating it yields CASSPRTGGNSYEQYF.

The chain employs TRBV7-2 and TRBJ1-5; the D is unclear. From germline, CDR1 is SGHTA and CDR2 FQGNSA. The CDR3 covers 15 residues. V was cut by 3 bases and J by 0 bases, with 9 bases left in between. CDR3 loop: CASSLAVHSNQPQHF. The DNA for the CDR3 is TGTGCCAGCAGCTTGGCAGTCCATAGCAATCAGCCCCAGCATTTT.

The chain recombines TRBV4-3 with TRBJ1-2, with TRBD1 matching over 7 bases. V lost 3 bases, J lost 1 base, and 11 bases stayed unmatched. The CDR3 consists of 17 residues. Germline V gives CDR1 LGHNA, CDR2 YSLEER. The CDR3, as DNA: TGCGCCAGCAGCCACTACAGCGGGCAGGGGGGTAACTATGGCTACACCTTC. Translation: CASSHYSGQGGNYGYTF.